This entry concerns a single T cell receptor (beta chain). The data belong to a study of spatial heterogeneity in lung cancer. Study background: The cohort: around 79 early-stage, untreated non-small cell lung cancer patients. More than ten raw reads, on average, carried each unique TCR and UMI combination.

Specified time point: blood at routine non-recurrence follow-up after resection. Sequencing of whole RNA from tumor, nontumor lung or frozen PBMC involved no sorting. The library protocol tagged each TCR cDNA with a unique molecular identifier. MiXCR, run by TCRdb on the 5' RACE reads, gives a single entry per CDR3 protein. The sample includes approximately 100,000 distinct CDR3 sequences, roughly 21% of them seen just once. The sample in question was PBMCs, obtained at follow-up. This TCR derives from a male donor with early-stage non-small cell lung cancer.

This CDR3 reads CASSDWTSPSGTDTQYF. CDR3 sequence (DNA): TGTGCCAGCAGTGATTGGACTAGCCCCTCCGGCACAGATACGCAGTATTTT. The rearrangement joins TRBV2 to TRBJ2-3; TRBD2 matches at 8 bases. CDR3 size: 17 residues. In germline, CDR1 is SNHLY, CDR2 FYNNEI. Trimming cost V 3 bases and J 1 base; bases outside gene matches: 9.